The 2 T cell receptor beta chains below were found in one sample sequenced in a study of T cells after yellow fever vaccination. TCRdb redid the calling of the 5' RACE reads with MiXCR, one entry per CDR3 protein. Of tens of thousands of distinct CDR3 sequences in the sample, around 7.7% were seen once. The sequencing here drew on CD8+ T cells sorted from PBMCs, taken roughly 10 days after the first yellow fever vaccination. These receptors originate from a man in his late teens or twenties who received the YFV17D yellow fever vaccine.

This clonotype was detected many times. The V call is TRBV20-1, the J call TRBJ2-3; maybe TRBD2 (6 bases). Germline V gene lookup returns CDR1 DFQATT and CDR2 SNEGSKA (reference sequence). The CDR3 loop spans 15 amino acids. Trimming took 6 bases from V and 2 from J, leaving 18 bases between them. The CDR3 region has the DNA TGCAGTGCGCCTGCTAGCGAGACGACCACAGATACGCAGTATTTT. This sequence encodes CSAPASETTTDTQYF.

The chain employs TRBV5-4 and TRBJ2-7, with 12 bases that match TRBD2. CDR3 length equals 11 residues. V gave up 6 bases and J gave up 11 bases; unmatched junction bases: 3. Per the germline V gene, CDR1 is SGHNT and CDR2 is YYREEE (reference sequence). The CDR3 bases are TGTGCCAGCACTAGCGGGGGGGAGGAGTACTTC. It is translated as CASTSGGEEYF.